The source of this T cell receptor beta chain is a study of blood T cell repertoires in COVID-19. Method: immunoSEQ multiplex PCR; TCRdb's copy keeps in-frame clones and lacks some. The data hold 300,000 or so clones, with 75% to 95% observed a single time. Germline loops: CDR1 LNHDA, CDR2 SQIVND (reference sequence). The V gene lost 4 bases and the J gene lost 2 bases, with 6 bases spanning the gap. The length of the CDR3 is 12 residues. Source material: PBMCs or T cells enriched from blood (not recorded which). This clonotype originated in a woman in her 30s who had recovered from COVID-19. V gene TRBV19 combines with J gene TRBJ2-7; possibly TRBD1 for D (5 bases). CDR3 in amino acids: CASSRQPYEQYF. CDR3 nucleotide sequence: TGTGCCAGTAGTAGACAGCCCTACGAGCAGTACTTC.